The clone carrying this TCR beta chain was seen ten or more times. The V gene lost 1 base and the J gene lost 6 bases, with 10 bases spanning the gap. CDR1 and CDR2 (germline): SGDLS, YYNGEE. The CDR3 extends over 14 amino acids. This sample is part of a study of identical twins. TCRdb redid the calling of the 5' RACE reads with MiXCR, one entry per CDR3 protein. In the table there are 750,000 to 950,000 distinct CDR3 sequences, 9% to 15% of which are singletons. This sample was also put to use in a study of yellow fever vaccine responses in identical twins.

The sequence was obtained from a woman between 18 and 30 years old in good health. This chain connects TRBV9 to TRBJ1-4, with no clear D. The sequencing sample was made of PBMCs. In nucleotides, the CDR3 is TGTGCCAGCAGCGTAAAGGGAAAGGATGAAAAACTGTTTTTT. Amino acid sequence: CASSVKGKDEKLFF.